This TCR beta chain was obtained from a study of identical twins. Deletions cut 7 bases from V and 0 bases from J, with 10 bases between. CDR3 size: 15 residues. Germline V lookup: CDR1 WSHSY, CDR2 SAAADI. After template switching added a universal primer site, the resulting cDNA carried unique molecular identifiers. TCRdb analysed the 5' RACE reads with MiXCR anew, one entry per CDR3 protein. The sample contains 570,000 or so distinct CDR3 sequences, nearly 10% of which appear only once. This clonotype was observed a few times. A further study also used this sample, focusing on yellow fever vaccine responses in identical twins.

The sequence was obtained from a woman aged 18-35 years in good health. The chain is built from TRBV10-2 and TRBJ2-6, with D perhaps matching TRBD2 (5 bases). Sequencing was done on a sample of PBMCs. The CDR3 reads CASKEVLSGANVLTF. CDR3 DNA: TGCGCCAGCAAGGAGGTTCTCTCTGGGGCCAACGTCCTGACTTTC.